What follows is one TCR beta chain and its context. The sample comes from a study of shared clonotypes between healthy human individuals. The protocol was immunoSEQ multiplex PCR, while the TCRdb copy is restricted to in-frame clones and leaves out a portion. The sample contains about 680,000 clones, approximately 73% of which appear only once. The source of this sequence is a woman aged 25 to 39 in good health. Sequenced: memory CD4+ T cells sorted from blood. Subset noted: CD45RA-negative fraction.

The CDR3 sequence is CAWSVLIGGNQPQHF. CDR3 nucleotides: TGTGCCTGGAGTGTACTCATAGGGGGCAATCAGCCCCAGCATTTT. The chain carries TRBV30 and TRBJ1-5, with a tentative D call TRBD1 (5 bases). V was pared by 0 bases and J by 2 bases, with 11 bases between. Germline V lookup: CDR1 GTSNPN, CDR2 SVGIG (reference sequence). There are 15 residues in the CDR3.